Listed here is a single T cell receptor (beta chain). Its antigen is still unknown. This CDR3 is also generated by other DNA sequences in the sample. These data are taken from a study of beta chain features in type 1 diabetes. About the research overall: Analysis included 100 million to 140 million sorted cells drawn from all samples. Points from the study as a whole: Reads derived from cDNA could over-represent cells showing high TCR expression.

V was trimmed by 2 bases and J by 4 bases, leaving 6 bases between them. Germline loops: CDR1 MNHNS, CDR2 SASEGT. The CDR3 spans 12 residues. Of the isolated RNA, all was reverse transcribed, and so the sequenced material was expressed TCRB transcripts. The method was immunoSEQ multiplex PCR; TCRdb's version includes in-frame clones alone and lacks a portion of them. The data hold 310,000 or so clones, with approximately 11% observed a single time. The sequence was collected from a woman in her twenties or thirties in good health. The V gene is TRBV6-1, the J gene TRBJ2-7, with D tentatively TRBD1 (5 bases). Sequenced material: naive CD4+ T cells from blood. In DNA form, the CDR3 reads TGTGCCAGCAGTGAAAGGGGTTACGAGCAGTACTTC. It yields the protein CASSERGYEQYF.